This TCR beta chain was recorded in a study of T-cell memory formation after mild COVID-19 (dated by TCRdb to about 2021). About the study as a whole: TCR sequence clusters from the two donors were found to be largely donor specific. T-cell clones expanding and contracting after mild COVID-19 in a couple of donors were tracked by longitudinal TCRalpha and TCRbeta repertoire sequencing. The cohort comprised two young, previously healthy adult volunteers, one female and one male.

Ficoll-Paque density gradient centrifugation was used to isolate PBMCs. Study-wide conclusions, independent of this receptor: Clones contracting from day 15 to 85 had balanced CD4/CD8 phenotypes, while a second wave expanding from day 15 to 37 was biased towards CD4+. Some responding clones were found in pre-infection memory, which suggests that pre-existing cross-reactive memory T cells took part in the SARS-CoV-2 response. Only two mild cases were covered by the study, and larger cohorts that include severe cases with pre-infection samples were considered necessary. Contracting CD4+ clones were located mainly in the CM and EM memory subsets, whereas CD8+ clones were found to be enriched in EMRA. SARS-CoV-2 specificity of the second-wave clones peaking on day 37 was not confirmed.

The run used an Illumina NovaSeq 6000. cDNA libraries for TCRalpha and TCRbeta were prepared by 5'RACE using constant-segment primers, with sample barcodes and unique molecular identifiers added. RNA was extracted from every sample with Trizol reagent. The libraries were amplified in two PCR steps, and the second step added a second sample barcode and Illumina TruSeq adapters. The libraries were sequenced on an Illumina NovaSeq using 2 x 150 bp paired-end reads. Turning to the authors' computational methods: With migec v1.2.7, reads were demultiplexed and then collapsed into UMI-guided consensus sequences. Using mixcr v2.1.11, UMI consensuses were aligned to TRA and TRB V and J templates and then assembled into clonotypes. Expanded or contracted clonotypes were those called significant by both edgeR and NoisET, with noise models trained on biological replicates. For edgeR calls, the thresholds were a false discovery rate-adjusted p below 0.01 and a log2 fold-change of 1. PCA with hierarchical clustering of max-normalized trajectories of the 1000 most abundant clonotypes was used as exploratory dynamics analysis. The CD4 or CD8 phenotype of responding clones was assigned using the separately sequenced CD4+ and CD8+ repertoires. TCRdb reanalyzed the raw reads on its own, using fastp at Q25 for trimming and MiXCR for clone calling, and kept in-frame beta chains. Records with the same CDR3 protein are collapsed into one entry carrying the most frequent genes and DNA. Clone size and V and J calls follow TCRdb, not the original study. Here the sample has about 290,000 distinct CDR3 sequences; roughly 15% occur a single time. 22% of the sample is taken by the ten largest.

This clonotype was found a few times. What this receptor recognizes is not known. It has no much larger one-base neighbor in the sample; base qualities were not kept. The sample consisted of PBMCs or a T cell subset sorted from them (not recorded which). This sequence was found in a man younger than 35 who had mild COVID-19 (a few samples of this study predate the infection). The sample titles of this study are shuffled in the database, so cell type and time point are left out; the donor was told from shared clones.

CDR3 reads: CASSGGWGGTDTQYF. The sequence in DNA is TGTGCCAGCAGCGGGGGCTGGGGGGGCACAGATACGCAGTATTTT. The chain is encoded by TRBV7-9 joined to TRBJ2-3; the D region is possibly TRBD1 or TRBD2, each matching across 6 bases. The cysteine opens and the phenylalanine closes a CDR3 of 15 amino acids. CDR3 DNA is the only sequence kept; it has 45 bases, read in frame from the first base. The V and J ends are trimmed by 5 bases and 1 base, leaving 13 bases between them. The CDR1 and CDR2 encoded by the germline V gene (reference sequence) are SEHNR and FQNEAQ.